This TCR beta chain was profiled in a study of T cell changes during pregnancy in multiple sclerosis. Data came from immunoSEQ multiplex PCR; TCRdb stores just in-frame clones and leaves some out. The sample lists under 50,000 clones, approximately 89% occurring once. Trimming at V came to 3 bases and at J to 2 bases, leaving 0 bases not matched to a gene. This CDR3 comprises 14 residues. Germline V gives CDR1 MRHNA, CDR2 SNTAGT. Judged by abundance, this clone is medium-sized. The starting material was CD8+ T cells from peripheral blood mononuclear cells, obtained in the second trimester of pregnancy. This chain joins TRBV6-4 and TRBJ2-3, with 9 bases aligning to TRBD2. The TCR originated in a female donor with multiple sclerosis, enrolled in a pregnancy study. The CDR3 sequence is CASSEGLATDTQYF. The CDR3 DNA is TGTGCCAGCAGTGAGGGACTAGCCACAGATACGCAGTATTTT.